The present T cell receptor (beta chain) was sequenced within a study of cytomegalovirus exposure and HLA in healthy donors. It was with 60 Vbeta and 13 Jbeta primers that the PCR ran. TCRdb's copy holds only in-frame clones and misses some; the assay was immunoSEQ multiplex PCR. Here the sample spans 100,000 to 130,000 clones, 70% to 85% being singletons. The CDR3 extends over 15 amino acids. Per the germline V gene, CDR1 is SGHNT and CDR2 is YYREEE (reference sequence). The V gene end was trimmed by 5 bases and the J gene end by 1 base; junction bases not matched to a gene: 8. Sequences were obtained from PBMCs. V usage is TRBV5-4 and J usage is TRBJ1-1; 7 nucleotides line up with TRBD1. This receptor was obtained from a male donor in good health and CMV-seronegative. CDR3 protein: CASSYAGTENTEAFF. The CDR3 DNA sequence: TGTGCCAGCAGTTATGCCGGGACAGAGAACACTGAAGCTTTCTTT.